These T cell receptor beta chains were read from a single sample in a study of beta chain features in type 1 diabetes. Generated by immunoSEQ multiplex PCR, the TCRdb table keeps only in-frame clones and is missing some. The sample consists of about 180,000 clones, less than 15% of them appearing once. The sequenced sample was central memory CD4+ T cells from blood. These receptors all come from a woman aged 18 to 35 in good health. Each CDR3 is given without its conserved first and last residue. Fields, in order: J gene, V gene, CDR3 length, CDR3 protein.

j_gene: TRBJ2-1; v_gene: TRBV5-6; len: 15; CDR3aa: ASSYRPGTRLEAEQF
j_gene: TRBJ2-7; v_gene: TRBV9; len: 16; CDR3aa: ASSDQPRTSGRTYEQY
j_gene: TRBJ2-1; v_gene: TRBV28; len: 15; CDR3aa: ASSPEGAGASYNEQF
j_gene: TRBJ1-2; v_gene: TRBV25-1; len: 10; CDR3aa: ASQTGNYGYT
j_gene: TRBJ1-2; v_gene: TRBV4-2; len: 12; CDR3aa: ASSQDPQSYGYT
j_gene: TRBJ1-2; v_gene: TRBV28; len: 14; CDR3aa: ASSLSQTTGGVGYT
j_gene: TRBJ1-2; v_gene: TRBV9; len: 11; CDR3aa: ASSARGGHGYT
j_gene: TRBJ2-3; v_gene: TRBV15; len: 15; CDR3aa: ATSTIEGGKSTDTQY
j_gene: TRBJ2-1; v_gene: TRBV7-3; len: 14; CDR3aa: ASSQEPGLAYNEQF
j_gene: TRBJ2-7; v_gene: TRBV7-6; len: 13; CDR3aa: ASSLAPDLSYEQY
j_gene: TRBJ2-3; v_gene: TRBV5-6; len: 17; CDR3aa: ASSHPGLAGGTRGDTQY
j_gene: TRBJ1-3; v_gene: TRBV30; len: 12; CDR3aa: AWALDSSGNTIY
j_gene: TRBJ2-2; v_gene: TRBV7-3; len: 13; CDR3aa: ASSSATGGSGELF
j_gene: TRBJ2-7; v_gene: TRBV18; len: 12; CDR3aa: ASREGQVNYEQY
j_gene: TRBJ2-2; v_gene: TRBV7-9; len: 11; CDR3aa: ASSVRVPGELF
j_gene: TRBJ2-1; v_gene: TRBV11-2; len: 14; CDR3aa: ASSPGTSGKGSEQF
j_gene: TRBJ2-3; v_gene: TRBV25-1; len: 11; CDR3aa: ASSDPPRDTQY
j_gene: TRBJ2-7; v_gene: TRBV19; len: 15; CDR3aa: ASSMQTSGTLSYEQY
j_gene: TRBJ1-4; v_gene: TRBV5-6; len: 11; CDR3aa: ASSLTPNEKLF
j_gene: TRBJ1-2; v_gene: TRBV5-4; len: 12; CDR3aa: ASSSQGTVYGYT
j_gene: TRBJ2-7; v_gene: TRBV19; len: 13; CDR3aa: ASSIGQGVSYEQY
j_gene: TRBJ2-7; v_gene: TRBV2; len: 13; CDR3aa: ASSPRTGGVYEQY
j_gene: TRBJ1-4; v_gene: TRBV18; len: 12; CDR3aa: ASSPPQTNEKLF
j_gene: TRBJ2-1; v_gene: TRBV28; len: 12; CDR3aa: ASGGGRANNEQF
j_gene: TRBJ2-1; v_gene: TRBV28; len: 12; CDR3aa: ASTDGSTYNEQF
j_gene: TRBJ2-1; v_gene: TRBV30; len: 13; CDR3aa: AWSPGMGSYNEQF
j_gene: TRBJ2-7; v_gene: TRBV30; len: 11; CDR3aa: AWGDRINYEQY
j_gene: TRBJ2-7; v_gene: TRBV18; len: 13; CDR3aa: ASSQGTGGSSGQY
j_gene: TRBJ2-5; v_gene: TRBV29-1; len: 11; CDR3aa: SVQYGRGETQY
j_gene: TRBJ2-1; v_gene: TRBV15; len: 12; CDR3aa: ATSRGHSLNEQF
j_gene: TRBJ2-7; v_gene: TRBV5-1; len: 13; CDR3aa: ASRFLQGSSYEQY
j_gene: TRBJ2-6; v_gene: TRBV7-2; len: 17; CDR3aa: ASSSRGGDTISGANVLT